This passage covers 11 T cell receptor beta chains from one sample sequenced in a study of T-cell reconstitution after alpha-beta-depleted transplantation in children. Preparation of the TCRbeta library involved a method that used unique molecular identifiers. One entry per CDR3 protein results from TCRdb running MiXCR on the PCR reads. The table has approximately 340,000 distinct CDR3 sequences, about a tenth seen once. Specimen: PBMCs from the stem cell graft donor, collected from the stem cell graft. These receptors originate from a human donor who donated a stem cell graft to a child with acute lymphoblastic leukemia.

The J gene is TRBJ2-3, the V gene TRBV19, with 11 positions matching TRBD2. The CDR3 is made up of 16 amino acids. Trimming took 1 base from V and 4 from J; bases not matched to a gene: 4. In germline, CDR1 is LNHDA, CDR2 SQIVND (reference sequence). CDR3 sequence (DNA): TGTGCCAGTAGTATAGTGCTAGCGGGAGGCTCAGATACGCAGTATTTT. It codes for CASSIVLAGGSDTQYF.

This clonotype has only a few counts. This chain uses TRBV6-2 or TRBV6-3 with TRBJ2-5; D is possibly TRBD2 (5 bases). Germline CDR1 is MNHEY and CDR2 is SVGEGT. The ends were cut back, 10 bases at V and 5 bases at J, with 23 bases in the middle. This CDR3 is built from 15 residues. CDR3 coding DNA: TGTGCCAACTCCTATCCAGACTACCCTCGGGAGACCCAGTACTTC. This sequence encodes CANSYPDYPRETQYF.

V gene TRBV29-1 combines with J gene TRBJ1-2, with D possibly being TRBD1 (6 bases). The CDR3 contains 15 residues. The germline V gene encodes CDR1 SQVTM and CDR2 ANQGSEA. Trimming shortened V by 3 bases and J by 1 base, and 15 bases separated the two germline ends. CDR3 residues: CSVENYRDHNYGYTF. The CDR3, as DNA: TGCAGCGTTGAGAATTACAGGGACCATAACTATGGCTACACCTTC. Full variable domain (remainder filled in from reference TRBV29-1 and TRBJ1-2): SAVISQKPSRDICQRGTSLTIQCQVDSQVTMMFWYRQQPGQSLTLIATANQGSEATYESGFVIDKFPISRPNLTFSTLTVSNMSPEDSSIYLCSVENYRDHNYGYTFGSGTRLTVV.

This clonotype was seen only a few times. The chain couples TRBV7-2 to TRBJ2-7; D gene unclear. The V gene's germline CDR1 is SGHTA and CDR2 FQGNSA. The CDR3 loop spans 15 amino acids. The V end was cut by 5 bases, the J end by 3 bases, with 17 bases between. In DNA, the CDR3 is TGTGCCAGCAGCCCCCCGGCGTCCAGCTTCTACGAGCAGTACTTC. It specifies CASSPPASSFYEQYF. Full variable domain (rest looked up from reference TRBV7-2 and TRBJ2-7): GAGVSQSPSNKVTEKGKDVELRCDPISGHTALYWYRQSLGQGLEFLIYFQGNSAPDKSGLPSDRFSAERTGGSVSTLTIQRTQQEDSAVYLCASSPPASSFYEQYFGPGTRLTVT.

CDR3 DNA sequence: TGTGCCCCTATGGGGGTAATGTACACCGGGGAGCTGTTTTTT. Its translation is CAPMGVMYTGELFF. V usage is TRBV27 and J usage is TRBJ2-2; D tentatively reads TRBD1 or TRBD2 (5 bases each). Germline CDR1 and CDR2: MNHEY and SMNVEV (reference sequence). This CDR3 spans 14 amino acids. V shed 11 bases and J shed 3 bases, with 16 bases lying between them.

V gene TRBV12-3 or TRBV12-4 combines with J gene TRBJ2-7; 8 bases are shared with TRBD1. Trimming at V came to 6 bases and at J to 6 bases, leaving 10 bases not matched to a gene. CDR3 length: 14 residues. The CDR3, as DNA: TGTGCCAGCAGCTTTGGGAGGACAGGGAGCGAGCAGTACTTC. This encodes CASSFGRTGSEQYF.

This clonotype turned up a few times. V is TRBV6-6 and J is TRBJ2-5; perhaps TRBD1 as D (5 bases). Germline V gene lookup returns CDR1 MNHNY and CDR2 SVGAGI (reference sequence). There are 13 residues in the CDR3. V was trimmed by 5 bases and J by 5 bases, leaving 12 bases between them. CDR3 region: CASSPQGEETQYF. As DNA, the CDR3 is TGTGCCAGCAGTCCGCAGGGTGAGGAGACCCAGTACTTC.

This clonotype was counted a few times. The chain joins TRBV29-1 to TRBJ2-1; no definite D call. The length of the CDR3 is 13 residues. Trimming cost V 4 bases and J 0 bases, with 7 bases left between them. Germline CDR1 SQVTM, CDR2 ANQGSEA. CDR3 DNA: TGCAGCGTTGGGCTTGGCTCCTACAATGAGCAGTTCTTC. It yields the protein CSVGLGSYNEQFF.

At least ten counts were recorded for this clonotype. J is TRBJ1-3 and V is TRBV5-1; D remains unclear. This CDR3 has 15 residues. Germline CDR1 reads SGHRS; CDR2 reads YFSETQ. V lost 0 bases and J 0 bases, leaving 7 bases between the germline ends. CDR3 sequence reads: CASSLGPNSGNTIYF. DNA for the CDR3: TGCGCCAGCAGCTTGGGGCCCAACTCTGGAAACACCATATATTTT.

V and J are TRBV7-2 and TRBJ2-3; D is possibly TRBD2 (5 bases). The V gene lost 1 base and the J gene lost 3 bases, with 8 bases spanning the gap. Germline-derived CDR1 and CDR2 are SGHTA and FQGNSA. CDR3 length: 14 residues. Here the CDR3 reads CASSLELVTDTQYF. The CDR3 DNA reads TGTGCCAGCAGCTTAGAACTAGTGACAGATACGCAGTATTTT. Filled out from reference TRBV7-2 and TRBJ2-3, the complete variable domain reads GAGVSQSPSNKVTEKGKDVELRCDPISGHTALYWYRQSLGQGLEFLIYFQGNSAPDKSGLPSDRFSAERTGGSVSTLTIQRTQQEDSAVYLCASSLELVTDTQYFGPGTRLTVL.

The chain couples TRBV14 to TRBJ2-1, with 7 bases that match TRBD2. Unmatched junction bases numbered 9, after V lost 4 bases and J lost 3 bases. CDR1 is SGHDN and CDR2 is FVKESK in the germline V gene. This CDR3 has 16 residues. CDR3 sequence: CASSRVRASGYNEQFF. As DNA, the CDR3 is TGTGCCAGCAGCCGCGTCCGTGCTAGCGGCTACAATGAGCAGTTCTTC. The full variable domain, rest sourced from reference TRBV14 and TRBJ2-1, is EAGVTQFPSHSVIEKGQTVTLRCDPISGHDNLYWYRRVMGKEIKFLLHFVKESKQDESGMPNNRFLAERTGGTYSTLKVQPAELEDSGVYFCASSRVRASGYNEQFFGPGTRLTVL.